The source of this T cell receptor (beta chain) is a study of blood T cell repertoires in COVID-19. CDR3 size: 16 residues. With 1 base removed from V and 2 bases from J, the gap between germline ends came to 14 bases. The germline V gene encodes CDR1 SGHAT and CDR2 FQNNGV. This table comes from immunoSEQ multiplex PCR, and its TCRdb copy is limited to in-frame clones, with some not included. The sample holds about 100,000 clones, around 90% seen once. The clonotype was recovered from a human donor with COVID-19, enrolled during active disease. The donor label of this sample is uncertain. The V and J genes are TRBV11-2 and TRBJ2-5, with D possibly being TRBD1 (6 bases). The sequenced sample consisted of peripheral blood. For the CDR3, the DNA is TGTGCCAGCAGCTTAGGCGGCCGGACAGTACAAGAGACCCAGTACTTC. Amino acid sequence: CASSLGGRTVQETQYF.